These T cell receptor beta chains were read from a single sample in a study of cytomegalovirus exposure and HLA in healthy donors. Clones were sequenced by immunoSEQ multiplex PCR, and TCRdb holds only the in-frame ones, with some missing. The table shows around 130,000 clones, with 70% to 80% occurring only once. Sequenced input: PBMCs. The receptor source for this set is a woman aged 45-60 years in good health and CMV-seronegative. Both conserved end residues are part of each CDR3. The D gene is left open where the match is weak. The size entry is marked missing in some rows and otherwise reads once, few, many or a size class.

clone_size j_call v_call d_call cdr3_nt cdr3_aa
- TRBJ1-1 TRBV11-1 - TGTGCCAGCAGCTCTTTACGCACCCTCGGACAGATTGATAATGCTGAAGCTTTCTTT CASSSLRTLGQIDNAEAFF
- TRBJ2-7 TRBV28 TRBD2 TGTGCCAGCAGTTTCCCTGGACTAGCTAAAACCGACGAGCAGTACTTC CASSFPGLAKTDEQYF
- TRBJ2-3 TRBV7-6 TRBD2 TGTGCCAGCAGCGGACGCGGTAGCGGGAACACAGATACGCAGTATTTT CASSGRGSGNTDTQYF
- TRBJ2-3 TRBV9 TRBD2 TGTGCCAGCAGCGTGGCTAGCGGGACTAGCACAGATACGCAGTATTTT CASSVASGTSTDTQYF
few TRBJ1-4 TRBV25-1 - TGTGCCAGCAGTGACAGAGAACAGGGCTGGGGGGAAAAACTGTTTTTT CASSDREQGWGEKLFF
- TRBJ1-1 TRBV30 - TGTGCCTGGAGTGGACGGATAGGGGTGATGAACACTGAAGCTTTCTTT CAWSGRIGVMNTEAFF
- TRBJ1-2 TRBV18 TRBD1 TGTGCCAGCTCACACTCGGACAGGGCAGGCTATGGCTACACCTTC CASSHSDRAGYGYTF
- TRBJ2-1 TRBV28 - TGTGCCAGCAGCGATGGGGGGAGAAACAATGAGCAGTTCTTC CASSDGGRNNEQFF
- TRBJ2-1 TRBV27 TRBD2 TGTGCCAGCAGTTTATCGAAGGCTAGCGGCTCCTACAATGAGCAGTTCTTC CASSLSKASGSYNEQFF
- TRBJ1-5 TRBV28 TRBD1 TGTGCCAGCAGTTTGCCGGGACAGGGTATCTATCAGCCCCAGCATTTT CASSLPGQGIYQPQHF
- TRBJ2-3 TRBV7-2 - TGTGCCAGCAGCATCATCTATACAGATACGCAGTATTTT CASSIIYTDTQYF
- TRBJ1-2 TRBV5-1 - TGCGCCAGCAGCTTGGAGCCGGGGAATTACTATGGCTACACCTTC CASSLEPGNYYGYTF
- TRBJ1-1 TRBV25-1 - TGTGCCAGCAGTCTACAGGTACACACTGAAGCTTTCTTT CASSLQVHTEAFF